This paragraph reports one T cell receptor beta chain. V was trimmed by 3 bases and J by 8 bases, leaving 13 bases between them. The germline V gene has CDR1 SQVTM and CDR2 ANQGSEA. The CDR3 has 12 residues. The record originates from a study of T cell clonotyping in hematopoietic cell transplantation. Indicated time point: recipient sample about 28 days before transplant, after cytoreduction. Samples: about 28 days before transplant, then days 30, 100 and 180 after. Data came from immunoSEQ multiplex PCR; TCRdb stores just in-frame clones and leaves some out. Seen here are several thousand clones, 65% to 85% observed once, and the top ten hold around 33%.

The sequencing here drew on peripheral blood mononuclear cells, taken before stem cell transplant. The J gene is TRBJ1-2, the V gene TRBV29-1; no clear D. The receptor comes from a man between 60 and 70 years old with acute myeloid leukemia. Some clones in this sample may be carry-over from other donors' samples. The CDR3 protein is CSVEGGSPGYTF. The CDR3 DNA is TGCAGCGTTGAGGGCGGATCCCCCGGCTACACCTTC.